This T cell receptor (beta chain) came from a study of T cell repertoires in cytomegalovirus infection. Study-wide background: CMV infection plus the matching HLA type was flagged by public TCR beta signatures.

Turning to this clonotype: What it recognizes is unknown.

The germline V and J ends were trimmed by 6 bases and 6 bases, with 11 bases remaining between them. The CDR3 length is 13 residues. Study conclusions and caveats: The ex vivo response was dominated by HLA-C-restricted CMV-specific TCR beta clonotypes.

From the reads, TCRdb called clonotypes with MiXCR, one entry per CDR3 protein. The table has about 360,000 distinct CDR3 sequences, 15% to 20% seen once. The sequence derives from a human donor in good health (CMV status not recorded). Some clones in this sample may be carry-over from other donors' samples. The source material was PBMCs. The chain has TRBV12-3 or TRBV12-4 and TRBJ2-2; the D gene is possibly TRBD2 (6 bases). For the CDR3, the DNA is TGTGCCAGCAGCGGACTAAATTCCGGGGAGCTGTTTTTT. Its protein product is CASSGLNSGELFF.